This TCR beta chain derives from a study of blood T cells in healthy people across ages. Whole-study findings and limits: Diversity of TCR beta correlated strongly with naive T cell percentage.

CDR3 length equals 14 residues. The germline gives CDR1 SGHRS, CDR2 YFSETQ. Trimming stripped 5 bases from V and 3 bases from J, with 12 bases between. A second PCR, run for roughly 7 to 11 cycles, used a sample-barcoded 5' primer plus a J-beta primer mix. In TCRdb, the 5' RACE reads were re-called with MiXCR into one record per CDR3 protein. Here the sample spans around 520,000 distinct CDR3 sequences, roughly a quarter being singletons. To note about this clonotype: Its cognate antigen is unknown.

This same sample was also part of a study on T cells of mothers and their children. This second study says: Second-PCR amplification with M1S added sample barcodes and 2-4 random nucleotides.

Sequenced input: blood. The TCR sequence derives from a boy between 2 and 15 years old in good health. The chain combines TRBV5-1 with TRBJ2-1; D perhaps matches TRBD2 (6 bases). The CDR3 region is CASRTPGLYNEQFF. As DNA, the CDR3 is TGCGCCAGCAGAACACCGGGACTCTACAATGAGCAGTTCTTC.